This entry is about one T cell receptor (beta chain). The data were obtained in a study of blood T cell repertoires in COVID-19. Background on the study: Researchers got acute and convalescent COVID-19 samples from the United States, Italy and Spain.

This CDR3 comprises 14 residues. V was pared by 7 bases and J by 1 base, with 13 bases between. The germline gives CDR1 ENHRY, CDR2 SYGVKD. The method was immunoSEQ multiplex PCR; TCRdb's version includes in-frame clones alone and lacks a portion of them. Of around 64,000 clones in the sample, 70% to 90% are singletons; the top ten hold 3.2%. This receptor was obtained from a man in his forties or fifties with active COVID-19. The material sequenced was peripheral blood. This chain connects TRBV10-3 to TRBJ1-1, with D unresolved. The CDR3 DNA is TGTGCCATCAATGATAGACTCGCGAACACTGAAGCTTTCTTT. This sequence encodes CAINDRLANTEAFF.